A selection of T cell receptor beta chains follows, all from one sample in a study of blood T cell repertoires in COVID-19. The table came from immunoSEQ multiplex PCR; TCRdb's copy has only in-frame clones and leaves some out. The sample records 200,000 to 250,000 clones, 83% being singletons. Sequencing input: PBMCs or T cells enriched from blood (not recorded which). The origin of the receptors is a woman aged 50 to 65 who had been exposed to COVID-19. Both conserved end residues are part of each CDR3. The order of the fields is J gene, D gene, clone size, V gene, CDR3 DNA, CDR3 protein. The D gene is left open where the match is weak. Size values are once, few and many counts, or a class for expanded clones, and some rows have none.

>TRBJ1-2|.|.|TRBV18
TGTGCCAGCTCACCGACTGAGGACTATGGCTACACCTTC
CASSPTEDYGYTF
>TRBJ1-1|.|.|TRBV27
TGTGCCACCCCGGTCGGGGGGCGGGCCTCAGACACTGAAGCTTTCTTT
CATPVGGRASDTEAFF
>TRBJ2-7|TRBD1|.|TRBV28
TGTGCCAGCAGCCTCATCGACAGGGAATACGAGCAGTACTTC
CASSLIDREYEQYF
>TRBJ2-1|.|.|TRBV6-5
TGTGCCAGCAGTCGGGACTTTGGGGGGGAGCAGTTCTTC
CASSRDFGGEQFF
>TRBJ1-3|.|.|TRBV19
TGTGCCAGTAGCGTCGGGAGCAACTCTGGAAACACCATATATTTT
CASSVGSNSGNTIYF
>TRBJ1-1|.|.|TRBV5-1
TGCGCCAGCAAATCCGGGAACACTGAAGCTTTCTTT
CASKSGNTEAFF
>TRBJ2-2|.|.|TRBV6-4
TGTGCCAGCAGTGAGGGGGGGCCAAACACCGGGGAGCTGTTTTTT
CASSEGGPNTGELFF
>TRBJ1-2|TRBD1|few|TRBV19
TGTGCCAGTACGGACAGGCGCTATGGCTACACCTTC
CASTDRRYGYTF
>TRBJ2-2|.|.|TRBV25-1
TGTGCCAGCAGTCGCGACAGGCCGAACACCGGGGAGCTGTTTTTT
CASSRDRPNTGELFF
>TRBJ2-5|.|.|TRBV6-5
TGTGCCAGCAGTTACTCGGCGGTGGCACAAGAGACCCAGTACTTC
CASSYSAVAQETQYF
>TRBJ1-2|.|.|TRBV2
TGTGCCAGCACAGGGGCAGAGTATGGCTACACCTTC
CASTGAEYGYTF
>TRBJ2-2|TRBD1|few|TRBV18
TGTGCCAGCTCACGACTACAAACCACAGGGGGGAACACCGGGGAGCTGTTTTTT
CASSRLQTTGGNTGELFF
>TRBJ1-6|.|few|TRBV9
TGTGCCAGCAGCGAGGGGGACAAGGGAAGGTCACCCCTCCACTTT
CASSEGDKGRSPLHF
>TRBJ2-3|.|.|TRBV7-5
TGTGTCAGAAGCCTTCCGAGGAGTGCTCACACAGATACGCAGTATTTT
CVRSLPRSAHTDTQYF
>TRBJ2-2|TRBD1|few|TRBV18
TGTGCCAGCTCACCGCGGGACAGGGACTTGGAGCTGTTTTTT
CASSPRDRDLELFF
>TRBJ1-5|.|.|TRBV19
TGTGCCAGTAGTACCTCCGGAGGGCCCGAGCCCCAGCATTTT
CASSTSGGPEPQHF
>TRBJ2-7|TRBD1|.|TRBV28
TGTGCCAGCAGCCGATTTGACAGGGCCCCTGGCGAGCAGTACTTC
CASSRFDRAPGEQYF
>TRBJ2-3|TRBD2|.|TRBV5-1
TGCGCCAGCAGCTTTTCTGCGGGGAGGGTAGATACGCAGTATTTT
CASSFSAGRVDTQYF
>TRBJ2-3|TRBD1|.|TRBV9
TGTGCCAGCAGCGTCGACAGGGGGGGCCGAGATACGCAGTATTTT
CASSVDRGGRDTQYF
>TRBJ1-5|.|.|TRBV6-1
TGTGCCAGCAGTGACAGGTCAGGCAATCAGCCCCAGCATTTT
CASSDRSGNQPQHF
>TRBJ2-1|TRBD2|.|TRBV18
TGTGCCAGCTCACAGTCTAGCGGGGGGGCCGATGAGCAGTTCTTC
CASSQSSGGADEQFF
>TRBJ2-1|.|.|TRBV12-3/TRBV12-4
TGTGCCAGCAGTTTAGGAGCCTACAATGAGCAGTTCTTC
CASSLGAYNEQFF
>TRBJ2-2|TRBD1|once|TRBV19
TGTGCCAGTAGTACCCACAGGGGTGGGACCGGGGAGCTGTTTTTT
CASSTHRGGTGELFF
>TRBJ1-6|.|.|TRBV7-3
TGTGCCAGCAGCGCCGGGGTTAATTCACCCCTCCACTTT
CASSAGVNSPLHF
>TRBJ2-1|TRBD2|.|TRBV4-2
TGTGCCAGCAGCCAAGATCTCCTGCGGGGGACCGACAATGAGCAGTTCTTC
CASSQDLLRGTDNEQFF
>TRBJ1-5|.|once|TRBV14
TGTGCCAGCAGCCAAGATAAAGCGGGAGAAAGAAATCAGCCCCAGCATTTT
CASSQDKAGERNQPQHF
>TRBJ1-1|.|.|TRBV18
TGTGCCAGCTCACCCCCAAACGGGAACACTGAAGCTTTCTTT
CASSPPNGNTEAFF
>TRBJ1-2|.|.|TRBV4-3
TGCGCCAGCAGCCAAGAGACAGCTAACTATGGCTACACCTTC
CASSQETANYGYTF
>TRBJ1-1|.|.|TRBV11-1
TGTGCCAGCAGCCTACTTTGGGGGACTACTGAAGCTTTCTTT
CASSLLWGTTEAFF
>TRBJ1-3|.|.|TRBV21-1
TGTGCCAACAGTAGACTCCCCTCTGGAAACACCATATATTTT
CANSRLPSGNTIYF
>TRBJ1-1|.|.|TRBV7-8
TGTGCCAGCAGCTTAGCGACGGGGTATAACACTGAAGCTTTCTTT
CASSLATGYNTEAFF
>TRBJ2-5|.|.|TRBV7-2
TGTGCCAGCAGCTTAGGTATAGGGAGTACCCAGTACTTC
CASSLGIGSTQYF
>TRBJ2-3|TRBD2|.|TRBV5-1
TGCGCCAGCAGCGCAGGACTAGCGGGGACAGATACGCAGTATTTT
CASSAGLAGTDTQYF
>TRBJ2-5|TRBD1|.|TRBV7-9
TGTGCCAGCAGCTTAGTGTGGACAGGGGGTGCCAAGACCCAGTACTTC
CASSLVWTGGAKTQYF
>TRBJ2-7|.|.|TRBV14
TGTGCCAGCAGCCAAGTTGCAGGGCCCTACGAGCAGTACTTC
CASSQVAGPYEQYF
>TRBJ1-2|TRBD1|.|TRBV2
TGTGCCTCACAGGGGATAAAAGGAAGTGGCTACACCTTC
CASQGIKGSGYTF
>TRBJ1-2|TRBD1|.|TRBV28
TGTGCCAGCAGCTTTGACAGGGGGCGCAAGACATCGCATGGCTACACCTTC
CASSFDRGRKTSHGYTF
>TRBJ1-6|TRBD1|.|TRBV6-5
TGTGCCAGCAGTTACGGGACAGGACTAAATAATTCACCCCTCCACTTT
CASSYGTGLNNSPLHF
>TRBJ2-1|TRBD1|.|TRBV6-1
TGTGCCAGCAGTGAATATGGCCGGGGACAGGGGGCCTACAATGAGCAGTTCTTC
CASSEYGRGQGAYNEQFF
>TRBJ1-3|.|.|TRBV7-6
TGTGCCAGCAGCTTAGCGACAGTGAACTCTGGAAACACCATATATTTT
CASSLATVNSGNTIYF
>TRBJ1-3|.|.|TRBV11-2
TGTGCCAGCAGCTTAGGCGGGTTATGGGGTGGAAACACCATATATTTT
CASSLGGLWGGNTIYF
>TRBJ1-1|.|.|TRBV4-1
TGCGCCAGCAGCCAAGTCGGGGAGACGTCGGCTTTCTTT
CASSQVGETSAFF